This record looks at one T cell receptor (beta chain) sequence and its context. Its antigen remains unidentified. This table comes from immunoSEQ multiplex PCR, and its TCRdb copy is limited to in-frame clones, with some not included. The sample consists of a few hundred thousand clones, around 86% of them appearing once. Germline CDR1 SGHNT, CDR2 YENEEA. The CDR3 runs to 16 residues. Trimming at V came to 5 bases and at J to 3 bases, leaving 10 bases not matched to a gene. Treatment indicated: some 19 received Ad26.COV2.S at low or high dose, single or two shots; 5 received placebo; per-sample allocation not given. On day 63 after the first injection, vaccine and placebo recipients gave samples. Vaccination employed an Ad26 vector expressing the Wuhan-strain SARS-CoV-2 spike. This entry belongs to a study of Ad26.COV2.S vaccination and SARS-CoV-2 variants. Findings of the study overall: Whether participants received vaccine or placebo, their non-spike TCR breadth was similar.

V and J are TRBV11-3 and TRBJ2-7, with 10 bases identical to TRBD1. Material: peripheral blood, obtained in a trial of Ad26.COV2.S vaccine versus placebo. This receptor was taken from a person aged 18 to 65 who received the Ad26.COV2.S COVID-19 vaccine or a placebo. CDR3 sequence (DNA): TGTGCCAGCAGCCCCGGCCCCGGACAGGGGGTCTACGAGCAGTACTTC. This translates into CASSPGPGQGVYEQYF. Filled out from reference TRBV11-3 and TRBJ2-7, the complete variable domain reads EAGVVQSPRYKIIEKKQPVAFWCNPISGHNTLYWYLQNLGQGPELLIRYENEEAVDDSQLPKDRFSAERLKGVDSTLKIQPAELGDSAVYLCASSPGPGQGVYEQYFGPGTRLTVT.